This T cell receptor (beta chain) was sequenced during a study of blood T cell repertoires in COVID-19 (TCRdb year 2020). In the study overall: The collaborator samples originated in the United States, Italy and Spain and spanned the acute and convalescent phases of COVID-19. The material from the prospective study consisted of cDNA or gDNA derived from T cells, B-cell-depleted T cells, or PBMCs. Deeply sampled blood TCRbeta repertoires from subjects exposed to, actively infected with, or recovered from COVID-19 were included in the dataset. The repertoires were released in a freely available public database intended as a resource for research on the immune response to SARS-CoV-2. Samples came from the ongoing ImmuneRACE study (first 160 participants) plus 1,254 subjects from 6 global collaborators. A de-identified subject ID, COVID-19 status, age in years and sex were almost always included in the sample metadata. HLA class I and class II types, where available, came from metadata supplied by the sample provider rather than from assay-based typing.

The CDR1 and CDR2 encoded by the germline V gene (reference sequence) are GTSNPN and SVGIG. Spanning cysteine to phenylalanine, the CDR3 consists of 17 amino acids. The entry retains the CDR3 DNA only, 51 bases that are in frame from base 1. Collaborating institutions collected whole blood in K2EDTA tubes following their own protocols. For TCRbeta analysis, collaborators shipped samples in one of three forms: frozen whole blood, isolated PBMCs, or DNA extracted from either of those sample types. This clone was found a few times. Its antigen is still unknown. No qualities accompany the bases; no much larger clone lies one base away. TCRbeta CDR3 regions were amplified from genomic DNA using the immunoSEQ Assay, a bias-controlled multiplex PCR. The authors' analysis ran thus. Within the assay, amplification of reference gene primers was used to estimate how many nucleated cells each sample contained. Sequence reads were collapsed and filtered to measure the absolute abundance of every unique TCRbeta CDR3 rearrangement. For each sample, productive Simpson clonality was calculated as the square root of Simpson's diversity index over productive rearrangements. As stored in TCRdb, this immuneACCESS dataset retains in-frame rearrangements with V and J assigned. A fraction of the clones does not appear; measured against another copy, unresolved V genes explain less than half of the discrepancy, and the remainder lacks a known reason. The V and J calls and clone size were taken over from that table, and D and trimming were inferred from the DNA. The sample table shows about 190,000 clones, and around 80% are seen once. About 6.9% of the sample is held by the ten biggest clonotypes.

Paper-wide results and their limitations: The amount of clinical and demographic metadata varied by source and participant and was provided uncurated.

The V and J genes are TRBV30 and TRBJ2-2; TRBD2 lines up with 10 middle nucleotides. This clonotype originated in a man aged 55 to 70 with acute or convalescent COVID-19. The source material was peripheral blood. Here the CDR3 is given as CAGTGVAGGENTGELFF. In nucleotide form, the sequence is TGTGCTGGGACCGGGGTAGCGGGAGGCGAGAACACCGGGGAGCTGTTTTTT. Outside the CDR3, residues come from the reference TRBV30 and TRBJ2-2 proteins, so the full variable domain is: SQTIHQWPATLVQPVGSPLSLECTVEGTSNPNLYWYRQAAGRGLQLLFYSVGIGQISSEVPQNLSASRPQDRQFILSSKKLLLSDSGFYLCAGTGVAGGENTGELFFGEGSRLTVL.